This T cell receptor beta chain derives from a study of shared clonotypes between healthy human individuals. Study-wide points: Sequencing depth was a factor that was expected to affect clonotype sharing among donors.

The naive CD8 fraction comprised CD45RO-negative cells positively selected for CCR7 and excluded terminally differentiated effector memory CD45RA+ cells. It was across several immunoSEQ plates that each subset's genomic DNA was evenly split. The method was immunoSEQ multiplex PCR; TCRdb's version includes in-frame clones alone and lacks a portion of them. The data show around 1.9 million clones, approximately 94% seen once. Note on this clone: The antigen is not known.

The origin of this receptor is a man in his late teens or twenties in good health. Some clones in this sample may be carry-over from other donors' samples. Sequencing was performed on naive CD8+ T cells from PBMCs.

CDR3 sequence: CASSFKAAFNYGYTF. The CDR3 bases are TGTGCCAGCAGCTTTAAAGCCGCATTTAACTATGGCTACACCTTC. J is TRBJ1-2 and V is TRBV5-6; D uncertain. Germline lookup yields CDR1 SGHDT and CDR2 YYEEEE. V lost 2 bases and J lost 1, with 12 bases in between. The CDR3 has 15 residues. Complete variable domain (other parts from reference TRBV5-6 and TRBJ1-2): DAGVTQSPTHLIKTRGQQVTLRCSPKSGHDTVSWYQQALGQGPQFIFQYYEEEERQRGNFPDRFSGHQFPNYSSELNVNALLLGDSALYLCASSFKAAFNYGYTFGSGTRLTVV.